What follows is one T cell receptor beta chain and its context. This could be a read error, since a much larger clone is one nucleotide away. The data were obtained in a study of T-cell reconstitution after alpha-beta-depleted transplantation in children. Construction of the TCRbeta library involved unique molecular identifiers. TCRdb itself ran the PCR reads through MiXCR, one entry per CDR3 protein. This sample carries approximately 97,000 distinct CDR3 sequences, roughly 7.6% of them seen once, and the ten largest clones take approximately 16%. This clonotype originated in a boy between 2 and 10 years old with acute lymphoblastic leukemia, due to receive a stem cell transplant. The sequenced sample was PBMCs, obtained before TCRalphabeta/CD19-depleted stem cell transplant.

CDR3 DNA: TGTGCCAGCAGTATGGACAGGAACTCCTACGAGCAGCACTTC. This codes for CASSMDRNSYEQHF. V usage is TRBV12-3 or TRBV12-4 and J usage is TRBJ2-7, with 7 nucleotides matching TRBD1. This CDR3 contains 14 residues.